This TCR beta chain was recovered during a study of blood T cells in healthy people across ages (dated by TCRdb to 2015 to 2017). For the wider study: Template switching captured roughly one uniquely barcoded TCR beta cDNA molecule per two T cells in model experiments. Donors were grouped into four age groups: young (average approximately 16 years), middle-aged (less than 40), aged (62) and long-lived (82). For two donors (one aged 18 to 30 and one aged 80 or older), the study analyzed two additional independent replicas of 1 million unique cDNA reads from the same blood draw. Age-related changes in TCR beta repertoire diversity were measured in the study by deep sequencing normalized with unique cDNA molecular identifiers. General study outcomes and caveats: The long-lived group showed more naive CD4+ T cells, fewer expanded clones and increased TCR diversity than the aged group, suggesting age selection. As age increased, observed TCR beta diversity per million T cells dropped in a roughly linear way, and a significant reduction was already evident by age 40. Donor CMV infection status was unknown, potentially confounding age-related changes in expanded clonotypes. Estimates of total diversity based on one million sequenced T cells were considered lower bounds and underestimates. Bulk unsorted PBMC profiling prevented conclusive comparison of naive and antigen-experienced compartments. A strong correlation was found between observed TCR beta diversity and the percentage of naive T cells measured by flow cytometry.

The library was generated by 5' RACE. TCRdb shows the sequencer as Illumina HiSeq 2500. A second 7 to 11 cycle PCR used a sample-barcoded 5' primer and a J-beta primer mix. A unique molecular identifier was introduced onto each TCR beta cDNA molecule by a template-switch 5' adaptor carrying 12 random nucleotides. Each sample yielded at least 2.5 million CDR3-containing paired-end reads. All of the RNA was converted into first-strand cDNA using the Mint cDNA synthesis kit, with a TRBC-specific oligonucleotide serving as the primer. After uracil-DNA glycosylase treatment, a first 18-cycle PCR used universal primers M1SS and BC2_uni_R on all cDNA. In the paper's pipeline: For normalization, 1 million high-quality reads, each with a distinct molecular identifier, were randomly selected from each sample. Instead of being binned into consensus sequences, reads with shared molecular identifiers were discarded. MiTCR, run with a Q25 quality threshold and the strictest error-elimination algorithm, handled CDR3 identification, clonotype clustering and error correction. A nonparametric unseen species model using Euler transformation provided a lower-bound estimate of total TCR beta diversity. Starting from the raw public reads, TCRdb applied fastp trimming at Q25, assembled clones with MiXCR and retained in-frame beta chains. Each entry is one CDR3 protein sequence, shown with its most common DNA and genes. TCRdb, rather than the study authors, made the V and J calls. Present in this sample are 500,000 to 550,000 distinct CDR3 sequences, more than 20% of which were seen just once. The leading ten clones occupy approximately 8.7% of the sample.

This clonotype appeared a few times. The antigen it binds to is not known. No per-base quality is available; no much larger clone lies one base away. The roughly 42 donors, aged about 6 to 90 years, were systemically healthy Caucasian individuals from Russia. Around 10 milliliters of peripheral blood were collected from each donor into EDTA-treated Vacutainer tubes. Ficoll-Paque density-gradient centrifugation was used to isolate PBMCs, with at least 6 million per sample. Trizol reagent was used to extract total RNA from the PBMCs, yielding at least 5.5 micrograms per sample. The percentages of naive CD45RAhigh/CD27high T cells were determined by flow cytometry on a PBMC aliquot from every donor. Trimming at the junction amounts to 3 bases on V and 0 bases on J, and the germline ends lie 3 bases apart. Per the germline V gene, SQVTM is the CDR1 and ANQGSEA is the CDR2. Measured from the cysteine to the phenylalanine, the CDR3 is 13 residues long. The kept DNA is CDR3 alone, 39 bases in frame from the first base.

The same specimen was also included in a second study, on T cells of mothers and their children. The second paper states: The donors were nine systemically healthy Caucasian individuals, made up of three mothers and their six children. cDNA synthesis used all of the extracted RNA, with around 1.5 ug of RNA in each 15 ul reaction. In the second PCR, the M1S primer added sample barcodes and 2-4 random nucleotides. Over 8 million TCR beta CDR3 reads came from each mother, compared with 2.5 million to 3.5 million reads from each child. Thymic selection shapes the output of TCR recombination in a similar way in related and unrelated pairs, and inherited differences have a minor effect. Normalized repertoire overlap in related mother-child pairs was always slightly higher than in unrelated mother-child pairs, but the difference was never significant. Persistent microchimeric T cell clones were not detected, at a sensitivity of about 100 clones per million clonotypes. To look for features that set related mother-child pairs apart from unrelated individuals, the researchers ran deep NGS to compare the TCR beta repertoires of mothers and children. The mean age was roughly 36 +/- 4 years for the mothers and approximately 11 +/- 4 years for the children. After adapter ligation with NEBNext reagents, the libraries were sequenced on Illumina HiSeq 2000 with 100+100 nt paired-end reads. Mother and child libraries were prepared a month apart and sequenced in separate runs to prevent cross-contamination. Between roughly 500,000 and 2,100,000 distinct TCR beta clonotypes were identified per donor. Naive TCR beta clonotypes were estimated from low-frequency clonotypes matched to each donor's FACS-determined naive share, without sorting.

This sequence uses TRBV29-1 and TRBJ2-6; the D gene is not confidently resolved. Material for sequencing was blood. This clonotype originated in a boy under 18 in good health. The bases are TGCAGCGTTGACCCCTCTGGGGCCAACGTCCTGACTTTC. It codes for CSVDPSGANVLTF.